This TCR beta chain was found in a study of monozygotic twins with inflammatory bowel disease. Each sample's cDNA came from eight separate reactions. Template switching appended UMIs that held a 6-nucleotide sample barcode. TCRdb re-called the 5' RACE reads; every CDR3 protein appears as one record, without DNA. The sample includes hundreds of thousands of distinct CDR3 sequences. General observations from the study: IBD patients share fewer clonotypes with other people than healthy twins do, especially with disease activity. On the inverse Simpson index, IBD patients scored lower for TCRbeta diversity than healthy co-twins.

As regards this clonotype: Its target is unknown.

The sample taken for sequencing was blood. The sequence was obtained from a human donor with ulcerative colitis or Crohn's disease, or a healthy co-twin of an affected twin (not recorded which).

The CDR3: CASSIYREAYTGELFF. The J gene is TRBJ2-2, the V gene TRBV9; TCRdb lists TRBD1, though no DNA is available to test this call. Per germline, CDR1 SGDLS and CDR2 YYNGEE. This CDR3 spans 16 amino acids.